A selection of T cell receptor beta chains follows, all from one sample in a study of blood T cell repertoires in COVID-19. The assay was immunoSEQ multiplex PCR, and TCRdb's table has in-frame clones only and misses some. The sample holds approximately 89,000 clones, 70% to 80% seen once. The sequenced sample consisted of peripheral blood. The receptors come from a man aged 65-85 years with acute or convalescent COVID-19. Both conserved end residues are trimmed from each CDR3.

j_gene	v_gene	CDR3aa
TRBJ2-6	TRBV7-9	ASSLDPGGTGANVLT
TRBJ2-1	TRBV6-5	ASSQNGITYNEQF
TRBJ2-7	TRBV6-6	ASCPGQGPYEQY
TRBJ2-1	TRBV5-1	ASSSQTGGYNEQF
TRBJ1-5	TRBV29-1	SVEAGDSNQPQH
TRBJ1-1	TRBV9	ASSVEQGGMNTEAF
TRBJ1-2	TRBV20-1	SADRDNGYT
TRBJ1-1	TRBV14	ASGGQGNTEAF
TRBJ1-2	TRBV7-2	ASKPFGTGSFNYGYT
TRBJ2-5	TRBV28	ASSSGLGLWGETQY
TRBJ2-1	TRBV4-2	ASSRNRGTSGTHEQF
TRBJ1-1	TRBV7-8	ASSPRTGATTEAF
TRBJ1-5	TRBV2	ASSDDIQGNQPQH
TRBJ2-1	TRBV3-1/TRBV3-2	ASSQDLKRGLRNEQF
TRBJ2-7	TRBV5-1	ASSGGTSLAYEQY
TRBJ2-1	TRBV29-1	SVLGLLYNEQF
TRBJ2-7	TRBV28	ASSSAGGSFGEQY
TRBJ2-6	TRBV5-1	ASSPSGGTSSGANVLT
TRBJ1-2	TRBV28	ASSLGAGQIGYT
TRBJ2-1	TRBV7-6	ASSLEVAGAYNEQF
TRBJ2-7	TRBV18	ASSLRPGLTGYEQY
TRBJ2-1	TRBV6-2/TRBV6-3	ASSPGTSGIGRGNEQF
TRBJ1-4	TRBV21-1	ASSPPGRVRETNEKLF
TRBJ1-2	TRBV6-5	AIRSDRGPYYGYT
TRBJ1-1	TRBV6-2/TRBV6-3	ASSYWRGSNTEAF
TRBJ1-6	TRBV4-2	ASSQARWSHDDYNSPLH
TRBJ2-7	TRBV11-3	ASSSGGVGYEQY
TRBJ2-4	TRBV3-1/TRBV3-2	ASSQGASGSRYIQY
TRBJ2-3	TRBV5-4	ASSLMDRGADTQY
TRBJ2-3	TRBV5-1	ASSVTSTDTQY
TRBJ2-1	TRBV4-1	ASRALLREGIPF
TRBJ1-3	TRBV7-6	ASSTGGLDTIY
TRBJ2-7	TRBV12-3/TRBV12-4	ASRDRLAYEQY
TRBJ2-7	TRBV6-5	ASSLAGGPNEQY
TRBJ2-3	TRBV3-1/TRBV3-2	ASRGGGTDTQY
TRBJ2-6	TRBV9	ASSSDRSAGANVLT
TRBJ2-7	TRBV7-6	ASSPRGRQSYEQY
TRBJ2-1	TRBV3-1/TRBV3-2	ASSQERMAGDVNEQF
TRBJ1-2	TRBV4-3	ASSQDLSVSGYT
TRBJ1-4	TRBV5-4	ASSLSPGNEKLF
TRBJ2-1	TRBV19	ASTPSGSYNEQF
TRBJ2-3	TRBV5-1	ASSLGGTSGTDTQY
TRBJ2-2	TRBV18	ASSPLSGNTGELF
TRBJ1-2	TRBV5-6	ASSPFQGALPFNYGYT
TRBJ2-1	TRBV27	ASGNVGQGFLRVYEQF
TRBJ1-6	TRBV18	ASSSTVNNSPLH
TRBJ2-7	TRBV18	ASSDPWRSYEQY
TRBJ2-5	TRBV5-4	ASSRDTVETQY
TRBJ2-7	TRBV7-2	ASSPNPYEQY
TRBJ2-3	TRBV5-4	ASSPPGGLTDTQY
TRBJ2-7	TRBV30	AWSVPLGDSKREQY
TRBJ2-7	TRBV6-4	VSSEAGRDSYEQY
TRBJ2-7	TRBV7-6	ASSLRVAGGPIYEQY
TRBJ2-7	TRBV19	ASSIADTLREQY
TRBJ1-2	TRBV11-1	ASSRRVNYGYT